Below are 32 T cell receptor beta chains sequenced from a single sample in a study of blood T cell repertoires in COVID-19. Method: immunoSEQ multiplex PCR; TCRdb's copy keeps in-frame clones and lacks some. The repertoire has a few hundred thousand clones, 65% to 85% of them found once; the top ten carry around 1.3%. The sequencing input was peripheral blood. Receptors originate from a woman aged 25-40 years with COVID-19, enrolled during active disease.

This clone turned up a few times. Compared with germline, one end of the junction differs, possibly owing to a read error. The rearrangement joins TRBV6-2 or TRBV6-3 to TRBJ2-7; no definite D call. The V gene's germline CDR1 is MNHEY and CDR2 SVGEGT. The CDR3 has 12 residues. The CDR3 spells CASSCPLCGSDF. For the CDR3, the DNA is TGTGCCAGCAGCTGCCCCCTCTGCGGCTCAGACTTC.

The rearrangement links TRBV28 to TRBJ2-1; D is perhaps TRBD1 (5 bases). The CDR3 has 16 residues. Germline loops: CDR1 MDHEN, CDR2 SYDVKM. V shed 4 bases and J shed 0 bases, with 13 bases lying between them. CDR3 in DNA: TGTGCCAGCAGTTCCCGGACAATTTTCTCCTACAATGAGCAGTTCTTC. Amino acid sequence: CASSSRTIFSYNEQFF.

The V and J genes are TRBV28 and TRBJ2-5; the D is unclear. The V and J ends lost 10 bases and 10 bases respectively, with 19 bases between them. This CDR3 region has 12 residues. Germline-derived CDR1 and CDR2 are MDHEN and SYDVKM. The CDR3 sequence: CATLQEGVDQYF. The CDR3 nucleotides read TGTGCCACCCTCCAGGAAGGCGTGGACCAGTACTTC.

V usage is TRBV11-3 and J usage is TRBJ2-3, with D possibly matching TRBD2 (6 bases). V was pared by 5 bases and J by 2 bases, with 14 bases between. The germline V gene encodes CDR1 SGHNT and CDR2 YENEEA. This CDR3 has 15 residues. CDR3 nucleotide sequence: TGTGCCAGCAGCCGTCTGGGGGGTGTCACAGATACGCAGTATTTT. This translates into CASSRLGGVTDTQYF.

CDR3: CASSSAPATSGREEQYF. The DNA of the CDR3 is TGTGCCAGCAGTTCGGCCCCCGCCACTAGCGGGAGGGAGGAGCAGTACTTC. The chain employs TRBV28 and TRBJ2-7; 13 nucleotides agree with TRBD2. Germline CDR1 and CDR2: MDHEN and SYDVKM. Trimming at V came to 4 bases and at J to 7 bases, leaving 13 bases not matched to a gene. The CDR3 extends over 17 amino acids. Combining the CDR3 with reference TRBV28 and TRBJ2-7 gives the whole variable domain DVKVTQSSRYLVKRTGEKVFLECVQDMDHENMFWYRQDPGLGLRLIYFSYDVKMKEKGDIPEGYSVSREKKERFSLILESASTNQTSMYLCASSSAPATSGREEQYFGPGTRLTVT.

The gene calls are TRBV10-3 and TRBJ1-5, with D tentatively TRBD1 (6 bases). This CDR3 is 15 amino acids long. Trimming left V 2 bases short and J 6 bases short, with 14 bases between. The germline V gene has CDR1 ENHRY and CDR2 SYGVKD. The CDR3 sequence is CAISEVSGVGQPQHF. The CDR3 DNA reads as TGTGCCATCAGTGAGGTGTCAGGGGTTGGTCAGCCCCAGCATTTT.

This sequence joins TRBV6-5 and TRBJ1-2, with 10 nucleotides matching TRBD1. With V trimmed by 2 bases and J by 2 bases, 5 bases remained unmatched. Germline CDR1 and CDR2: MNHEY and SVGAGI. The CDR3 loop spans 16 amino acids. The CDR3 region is CASSYGWDRGNYGYTF. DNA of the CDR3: TGTGCCAGCAGTTACGGTTGGGACAGGGGCAACTATGGCTACACCTTC.

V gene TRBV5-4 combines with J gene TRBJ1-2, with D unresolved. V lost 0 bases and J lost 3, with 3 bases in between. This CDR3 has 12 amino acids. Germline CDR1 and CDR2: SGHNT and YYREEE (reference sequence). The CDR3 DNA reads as TGTGCCAGCAGCTTGGACTACTATGGCTACACCTTC. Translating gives CASSLDYYGYTF.

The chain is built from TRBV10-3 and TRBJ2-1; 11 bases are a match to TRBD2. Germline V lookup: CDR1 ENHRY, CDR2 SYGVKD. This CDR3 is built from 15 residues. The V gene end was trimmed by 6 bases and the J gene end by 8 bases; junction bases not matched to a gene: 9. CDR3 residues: CAIRGATSGEHEQFF. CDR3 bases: TGTGCCATCAGGGGAGCGACTAGCGGGGAGCATGAGCAGTTCTTC.

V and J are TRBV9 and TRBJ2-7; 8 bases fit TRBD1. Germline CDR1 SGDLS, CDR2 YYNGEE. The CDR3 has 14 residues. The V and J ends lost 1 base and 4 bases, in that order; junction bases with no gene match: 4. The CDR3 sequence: CASSVQGAQYEQYF. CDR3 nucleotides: TGTGCCAGCAGCGTACAGGGGGCGCAGTACGAGCAGTACTTC.

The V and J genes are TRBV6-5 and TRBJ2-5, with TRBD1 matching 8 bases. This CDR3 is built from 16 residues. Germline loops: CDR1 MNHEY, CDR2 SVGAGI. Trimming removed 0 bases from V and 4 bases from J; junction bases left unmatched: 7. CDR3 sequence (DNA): TGTGCCAGCAGTTACTCGGCGGGACAGGCTGGAGAGACCCAGTACTTC. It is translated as CASSYSAGQAGETQYF.

CDR3 residues: CASSAPGLAGSEQFF. Written as DNA, the CDR3 is TGTGCCAGCAGTGCTCCCGGACTAGCGGGATCCGAGCAGTTCTTC. The gene calls are TRBV25-1 and TRBJ2-1; 12 nucleotides align to TRBD2. Germline V gene data show CDR1 as MGHDK and CDR2 as SYGVNS. The ends lost 4 bases at V and 10 bases at J; junction bases unmatched: 8. The CDR3 contains 15 residues.

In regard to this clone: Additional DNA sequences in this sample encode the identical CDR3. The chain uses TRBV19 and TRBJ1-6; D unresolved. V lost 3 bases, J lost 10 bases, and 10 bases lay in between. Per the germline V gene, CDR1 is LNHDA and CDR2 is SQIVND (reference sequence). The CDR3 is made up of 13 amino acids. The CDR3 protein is CASSIDRGSPLHF. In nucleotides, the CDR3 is TGTGCCAGTAGTATCGATCGAGGATCACCCCTCCACTTT.

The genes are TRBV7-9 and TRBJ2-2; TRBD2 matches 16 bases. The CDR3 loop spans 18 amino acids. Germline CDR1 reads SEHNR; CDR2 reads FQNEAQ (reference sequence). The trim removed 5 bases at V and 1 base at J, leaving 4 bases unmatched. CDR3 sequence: CASSPGTSGRVNTGELFF. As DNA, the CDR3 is TGTGCCAGCAGCCCCGGGACTAGCGGGAGGGTGAACACCGGGGAGCTGTTTTTT.

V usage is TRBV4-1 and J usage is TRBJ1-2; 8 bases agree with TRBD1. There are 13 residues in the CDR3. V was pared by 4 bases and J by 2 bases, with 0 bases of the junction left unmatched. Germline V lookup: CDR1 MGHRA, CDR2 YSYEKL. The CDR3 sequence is CASSRQGNYGYTF. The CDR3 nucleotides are TGCGCCAGCAGCCGACAGGGGAACTATGGCTACACCTTC.

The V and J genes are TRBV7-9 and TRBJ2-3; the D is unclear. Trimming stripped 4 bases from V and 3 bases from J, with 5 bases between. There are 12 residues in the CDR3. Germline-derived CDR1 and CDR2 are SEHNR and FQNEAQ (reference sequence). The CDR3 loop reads CASSSLTDTQYF. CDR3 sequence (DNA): TGTGCCAGCAGCTCCCTTACAGATACGCAGTATTTT. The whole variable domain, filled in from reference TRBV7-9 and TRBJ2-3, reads DTGVSQNPRHKITKRGQNVTFRCDPISEHNRLYWYRQTLGQGPEFLTYFQNEAQLEKSRLLSDRFSAERPKGSFSTLEIQRTEQGDSAMYLCASSSLTDTQYFGPGTRLTVL.

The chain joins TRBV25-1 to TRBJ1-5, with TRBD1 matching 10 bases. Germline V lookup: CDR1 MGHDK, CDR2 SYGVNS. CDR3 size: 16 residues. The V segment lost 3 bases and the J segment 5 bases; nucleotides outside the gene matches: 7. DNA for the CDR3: TGTGCCAGCAGTGACCGGGACAGGGGTGGAGATCAGCCCCAGCATTTT. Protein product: CASSDRDRGGDQPQHF.

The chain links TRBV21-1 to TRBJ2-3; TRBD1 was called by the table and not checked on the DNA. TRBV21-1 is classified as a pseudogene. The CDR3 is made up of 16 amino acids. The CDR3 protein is CASSKEAGGAVDTQYF. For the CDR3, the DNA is TGTGCCAGCAGCAAAGAAGCAGGGGGCGCGGTGGACACGCAGTATTTT.

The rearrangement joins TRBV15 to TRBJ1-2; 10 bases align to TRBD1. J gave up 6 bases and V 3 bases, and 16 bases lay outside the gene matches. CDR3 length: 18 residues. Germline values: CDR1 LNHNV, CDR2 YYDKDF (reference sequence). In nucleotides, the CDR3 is TGTGCCACCAGCAGGGAATTAACGACAGGGGGCGATCGGGATGGCTACACCTTC. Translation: CATSRELTTGGDRDGYTF.

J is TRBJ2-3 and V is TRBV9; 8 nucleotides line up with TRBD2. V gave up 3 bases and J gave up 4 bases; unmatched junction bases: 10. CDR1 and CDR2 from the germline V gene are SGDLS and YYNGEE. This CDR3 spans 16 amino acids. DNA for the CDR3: TGTGCCAGCAGCGAGGGGACTAGTGACGCTGCAGATACGCAGTATTTT. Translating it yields CASSEGTSDAADTQYF.

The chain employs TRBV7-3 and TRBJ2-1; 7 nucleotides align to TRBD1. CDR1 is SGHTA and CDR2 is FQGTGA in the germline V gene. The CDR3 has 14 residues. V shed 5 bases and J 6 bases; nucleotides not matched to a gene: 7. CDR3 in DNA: TGTGCCAGCAGCAAGACAGGGCGTAGCAATGAGCAGTTCTTC. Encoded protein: CASSKTGRSNEQFF.

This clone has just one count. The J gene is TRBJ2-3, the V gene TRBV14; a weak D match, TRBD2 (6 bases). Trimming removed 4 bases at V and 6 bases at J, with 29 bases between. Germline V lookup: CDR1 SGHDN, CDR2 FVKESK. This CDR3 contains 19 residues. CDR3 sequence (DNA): TGTGCCAGCAGCCGTCAAAGGGGAGTGGGCGGAGGGGCGTCGGATACGCAGTATTTT. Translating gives CASSRQRGVGGGASDTQYF.

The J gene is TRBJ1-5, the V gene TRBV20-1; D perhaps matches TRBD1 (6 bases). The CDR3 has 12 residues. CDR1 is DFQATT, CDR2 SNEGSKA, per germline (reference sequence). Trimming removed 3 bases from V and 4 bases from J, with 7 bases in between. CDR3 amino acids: CSASQGNQPQHF. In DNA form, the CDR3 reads TGCAGTGCTAGTCAGGGGAATCAGCCCCAGCATTTT.

The CDR3: CASSPGAGGMDEAFF. CDR3 DNA sequence: TGTGCCAGCAGCCCGGGGGCGGGGGGCATGGATGAAGCTTTCTTT. The rearrangement links TRBV5-6 to TRBJ1-1, with D possibly being TRBD1 (6 bases). Trimming took off 4 bases at V and 7 bases at J, with 20 bases between the two ends. From germline, CDR1 is SGHDT and CDR2 YYEEEE. The CDR3 is made up of 15 amino acids. Full variable domain (outside the CDR3, taken from reference TRBV5-6 and TRBJ1-1): DAGVTQSPTHLIKTRGQQVTLRCSPKSGHDTVSWYQQALGQGPQFIFQYYEEEERQRGNFPDRFSGHQFPNYSSELNVNALLLGDSALYLCASSPGAGGMDEAFFGQGTRLTVV.

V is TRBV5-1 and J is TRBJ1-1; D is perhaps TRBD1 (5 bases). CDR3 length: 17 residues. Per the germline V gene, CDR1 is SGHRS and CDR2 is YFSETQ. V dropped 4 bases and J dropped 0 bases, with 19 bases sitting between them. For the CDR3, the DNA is TGCGCCAGCAGCCCCTCGGGACCAGGGAGGATGAACACTGAAGCTTTCTTT. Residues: CASSPSGPGRMNTEAFF.

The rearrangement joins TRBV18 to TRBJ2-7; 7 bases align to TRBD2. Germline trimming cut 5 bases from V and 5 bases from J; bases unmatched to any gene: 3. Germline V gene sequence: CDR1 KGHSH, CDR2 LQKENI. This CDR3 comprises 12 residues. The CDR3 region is CASSGAGDEQYF. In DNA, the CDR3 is TGTGCCAGCTCAGGGGCGGGAGACGAGCAGTACTTC.

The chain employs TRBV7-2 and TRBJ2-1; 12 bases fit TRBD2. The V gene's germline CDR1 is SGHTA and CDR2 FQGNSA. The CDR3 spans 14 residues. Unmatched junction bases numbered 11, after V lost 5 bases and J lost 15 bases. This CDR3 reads CASSLLTSGSQRFF. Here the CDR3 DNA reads TGTGCCAGCAGCCTCCTGACTAGCGGGAGCCAACGGTTCTTC.

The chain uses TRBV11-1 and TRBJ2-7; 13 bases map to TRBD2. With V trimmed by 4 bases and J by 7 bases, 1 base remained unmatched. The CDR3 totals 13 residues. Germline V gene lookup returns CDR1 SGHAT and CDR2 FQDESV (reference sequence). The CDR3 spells CASSSGLAGEQYF. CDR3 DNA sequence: TGTGCCAGCAGCTCGGGACTAGCGGGAGAGCAGTACTTC.

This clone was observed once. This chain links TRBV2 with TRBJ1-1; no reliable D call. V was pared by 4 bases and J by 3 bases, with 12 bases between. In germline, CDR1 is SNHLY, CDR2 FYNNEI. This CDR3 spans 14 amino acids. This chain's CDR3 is CASSVESGDTEAFF. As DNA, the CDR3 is TGTGCCAGCAGTGTGGAAAGCGGGGACACTGAAGCTTTCTTT.

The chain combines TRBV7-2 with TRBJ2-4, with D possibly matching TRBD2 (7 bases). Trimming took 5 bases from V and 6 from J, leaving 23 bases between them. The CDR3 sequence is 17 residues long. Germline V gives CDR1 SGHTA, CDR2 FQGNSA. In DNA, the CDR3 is TGTGCCAGCAGCCAGAGGGGGGGGGAGGACACTTCAAACATTCAGTACTTC. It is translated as CASSQRGGEDTSNIQYF.

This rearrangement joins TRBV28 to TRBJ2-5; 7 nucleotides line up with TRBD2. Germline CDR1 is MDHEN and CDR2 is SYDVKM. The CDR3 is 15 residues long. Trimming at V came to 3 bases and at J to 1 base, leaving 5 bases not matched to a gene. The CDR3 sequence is CASSFVGEGQETQYF. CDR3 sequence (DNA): TGTGCCAGCAGTTTTGTGGGGGAGGGCCAAGAGACCCAGTACTTC.

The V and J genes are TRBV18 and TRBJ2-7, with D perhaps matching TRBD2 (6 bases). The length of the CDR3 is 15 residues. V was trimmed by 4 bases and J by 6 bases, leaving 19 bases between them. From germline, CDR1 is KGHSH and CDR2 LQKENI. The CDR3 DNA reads TGTGCCAGCTCACGAAGGGAGGACGCTGGGATCGAGCAGTACTTC. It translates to CASSRREDAGIEQYF.